These 15 T cell receptor beta chains share one sample of origin, sequenced in a study of radiation and T cells in renal cell carcinoma. Profiled with immunoSEQ multiplex PCR; TCRdb holds only in-frame clones, not every one. The table lists 120,000 or so clones, more than 70% of them singletons, with nearly 6% in the top ten. The time point denotes: blood 2 weeks post-SBRT. Treatment defined: 15 Gy SBRT to primary tumor, nephrectomy 4 weeks later. The sequenced sample was blood, obtained from a patient whose treatment included radiotherapy and nephrectomy. Every receptor here comes from a woman aged 70-85 years with renal cell carcinoma.

The chain uses TRBV7-9 and TRBJ2-2; 7 bases map to TRBD1. From germline, CDR1 is SEHNR and CDR2 FQNEAQ (reference sequence). This CDR3 is built from 13 residues. V dropped 5 bases and J dropped 6; count of bases not matched to a gene: 3. This CDR3 reads CASSPTGAGELFF. In nucleotides, the CDR3 is TGTGCCAGCAGCCCTACAGGGGCCGGGGAGCTGTTTTTT.

This chain uses TRBV2 with TRBJ1-5; 8 nucleotides agree with TRBD1. Trimming cost V 9 bases and J 4 bases; bases outside gene matches: 8. Per germline, CDR1 SNHLY and CDR2 FYNNEI. This CDR3 comprises 14 residues. CDR3 DNA: TGTGCCAGAGGACCCCAGGGGGCAAATCAGCCCCAGCATTTT. Residues: CARGPQGANQPQHF.

The V gene is TRBV4-2, the J gene TRBJ1-6; weak D call: TRBD1 (5 bases). With 1 base removed from V and 6 bases from J, the gap between germline ends came to 16 bases. Germline CDR1 and CDR2: LGHNA and YNFKEQ. This CDR3 is 17 amino acids long. Here the CDR3 reads CASSQAPGTMFNSPLHF. The CDR3 nucleotides read TGTGCCAGCAGCCAAGCCCCAGGGACTATGTTTAATTCACCCCTCCACTTT.

The V and J genes are TRBV6-5 and TRBJ2-7, with a possible D match to TRBD1 (5 bases). Per the germline V gene, CDR1 is MNHEY and CDR2 is SVGAGI. This CDR3 spans 13 amino acids. V lost 6 bases, J lost 1 base, and 10 bases lay in between. CDR3 loop: CASREQVSYEQYF. CDR3 nucleotide sequence: TGTGCCAGCAGAGAACAGGTTTCCTACGAGCAGTACTTC.

The J gene is TRBJ1-2, the V gene TRBV27; perhaps TRBD1 as D (6 bases). This CDR3 is built from 15 residues. Between the trimmed V and J ends, which lost 2 bases and 8 bases, there was a span of 18 bases. CDR1 is MNHEY, CDR2 SMNVEV, per germline (reference sequence). The chain's CDR3 is CASSLESRGLQGYTF. The DNA of the CDR3 is TGTGCCAGCAGTTTAGAAAGCCGGGGGCTGCAAGGCTACACCTTC.

The chain carries TRBV5-8 and TRBJ1-1; 8 bases are shared with TRBD1. The V segment lost 6 bases and the J segment 5 bases; nucleotides outside the gene matches: 9. CDR3 length equals 14 residues. The germline V gene encodes CDR1 SGHTS and CDR2 YDEGEE. The CDR3 DNA follows: TGTGCCAGCAACCTCAGGGGGCGCGGGACTGAAGCTTTCTTT. This codes for CASNLRGRGTEAFF.

V is TRBV11-2 and J is TRBJ1-6; possible D gene TRBD1, 6 bases. The germline V and J ends were trimmed by 3 bases and 10 bases, with 10 bases remaining between them. This CDR3 region has 13 residues. Germline CDR1 and CDR2: SGHAT and FQNNGV. The CDR3 loop reads CASSFGQTSPLHF. For the CDR3, the DNA is TGTGCCAGCAGCTTCGGACAGACGTCACCCCTCCACTTT.

The V gene is TRBV5-6, the J gene TRBJ2-1, with D perhaps matching TRBD1 (6 bases). CDR1 SGHDT and CDR2 YYEEEE come from the germline V gene. The V end was cut by 4 bases, the J end by 8 bases, with 13 bases between. The CDR3 is 13 residues long. The CDR3 region has the DNA TGTGCCAGCAGCCAGGGGCCTGGAGATGAGCAGTTCTTC. Translated, it gives CASSQGPGDEQFF.

In its sample, this clone was seen a few times. The V call is TRBV28, the J call TRBJ1-2; 9 positions agree with TRBD1. V lost 11 bases, J lost 4 bases, and 2 bases stayed unmatched. Germline V CDR1 and CDR2: MDHEN, SYDVKM. The CDR3 loop spans 11 amino acids. DNA of the CDR3: TGTGCCTCGGGACAGGGCTATGGCTACACCTTC. It specifies CASGQGYGYTF.

The rearrangement uses TRBV28 and TRBJ2-3; no clear D gene. V was pared by 5 bases and J by 1 base, with 7 bases between. CDR3 length equals 13 residues. Per germline, CDR1 MDHEN and CDR2 SYDVKM. The CDR3 sequence is CASSNGGTDTQYF. In DNA, the CDR3 is TGTGCCAGCAGTAATGGCGGCACAGATACGCAGTATTTT.

This clone was observed a handful of times. J is TRBJ2-5 and V is TRBV11-2; D is uncertain. Germline loops: CDR1 SGHAT, CDR2 FQNNGV. Trimming removed 4 bases at V and 7 bases at J, with 10 bases between. CDR3 length: 12 residues. The CDR3 DNA reads TGTGCCAGCAGCTCAGGATCGAGGACCCAGTACTTC. It yields the protein CASSSGSRTQYF. Supplemented by reference TRBV11-2 and TRBJ2-5, the full variable domain reads EAGVAQSPRYKIIEKRQSVAFWCNPISGHATLYWYQQILGQGPKLLIQFQNNGVVDDSQLPKDRFSAERLKGVDSTLKIQPAKLEDSAVYLCASSSGSRTQYFGPGTRLLVL.

This clone was detected only a few times. The rearrangement joins TRBV6-1 to TRBJ1-1; possible D gene TRBD1, 6 bases. The CDR3 is made up of 13 amino acids. The germline CDR1 and CDR2 sequences are MNHNS and SASEGT. V was shortened by 7 bases and J by 1 base, with 10 bases between the two germline ends. CDR3 nucleotide sequence: TGTGCCAGCACAGGGGTGAGGAACACTGAAGCTTTCTTT. This encodes CASTGVRNTEAFF.

This sequence joins TRBV5-6 and TRBJ2-5, with D perhaps TRBD2 (5 bases). This CDR3 is 16 amino acids long. Trimming pared 1 base from V and 3 bases from J, leaving 16 bases between. Germline V lookup: CDR1 SGHDT, CDR2 YYEEEE. The CDR3 DNA reads as TGTGCCAGCAGCTTGTTGATCCGGGGAGACGAAGAGACCCAGTACTTC. This encodes CASSLLIRGDEETQYF. Combining the CDR3 with reference TRBV5-6 and TRBJ2-5 gives the whole variable domain DAGVTQSPTHLIKTRGQQVTLRCSPKSGHDTVSWYQQALGQGPQFIFQYYEEEERQRGNFPDRFSGHQFPNYSSELNVNALLLGDSALYLCASSLLIRGDEETQYFGPGTRLLVL.

This clone was picked up a small number of times. The chain carries TRBV19 and TRBJ2-2; no clear D. The CDR3 contains 13 residues. Germline loops: CDR1 LNHDA, CDR2 SQIVND (reference sequence). Trimming left V 4 bases short and J 5 bases short, with 8 bases between. CDR3 sequence reads: CASSKQSTGELFF. Here the CDR3 DNA reads TGTGCCAGTAGTAAACAGAGTACCGGGGAGCTGTTTTTT. The whole variable domain, filled in from reference TRBV19 and TRBJ2-2, reads DGGITQSPKYLFRKEGQNVTLSCEQNLNHDAMYWYRQDPGQGLRLIYYSQIVNDFQKGDIAEGYSVSREKKESFPLTVTSAQKNPTAFYLCASSKQSTGELFFGEGSRLTVL.

The rearrangement joins TRBV5-1 to TRBJ1-2; 8 nucleotides line up with TRBD1. Germline CDR1 and CDR2: SGHRS and YFSETQ. Losses at the gene ends were 0 bases for V and 5 bases for J; bases not matched to a gene: 15. CDR3 size: 18 residues. CDR3 DNA: TGCGCCAGCAGCTTGGGGAGATCCCCAGGGGGCTCTGAATATGGCTACACCTTC. The encoded protein is CASSLGRSPGGSEYGYTF. The full variable domain, completed using reference TRBV5-1 and TRBJ1-2, is KAGVTQTPRYLIKTRGQQVTLSCSPISGHRSVSWYQQTPGQGLQFLFEYFSETQRNKGNFPGRFSGRQFSNSRSEMNVSTLELGDSALYLCASSLGRSPGGSEYGYTFGSGTRLTVV.